What follows are 25 T cell receptor beta chains derived from one specimen sequenced in a study of shared clonotypes between healthy human individuals. The data were produced by immunoSEQ multiplex PCR, yet TCRdb's version contains in-frame clones alone and is incomplete. This sample has fewer than 1.6 million clones, with approximately 98.5% found just once. The sample taken for sequencing was naive CD4+ T cells sorted from blood. The subset: CD45RA+ positively selected. Receptors were obtained from a young man in good health.

This chain links TRBV9 with TRBJ2-3; 8 bases are shared with TRBD2. The germline V gene has CDR1 SGDLS and CDR2 YYNGEE. The V and J ends lost 4 bases and 1 base, in that order; junction bases with no gene match: 2. This CDR3 region has 14 residues. The CDR3 sequence is CASSTTSGTDTQYF. In DNA, the CDR3 is TGTGCCAGCAGCACGACTAGCGGCACAGATACGCAGTATTTT.

This chain links TRBV29-1 with TRBJ2-7; unclear D gene. Looked up from germline, CDR1 is SQVTM and CDR2 is ANQGSEA. Trimming removed 2 bases from V and 6 bases from J, with 14 bases in between. The length of the CDR3 is 13 residues. DNA of the CDR3: TGCAGCGTTGAACCTCAGGCCCCCGGCGAGCAGTACTTC. It translates to CSVEPQAPGEQYF.

The rearrangement joins TRBV11-3 to TRBJ2-7; TRBD1 aligns across 8 bases. The CDR3 is 15 residues long. Germline V lookup: CDR1 SGHNT, CDR2 YENEEA. Germline trimming cut 4 bases from V and 0 bases from J; bases unmatched to any gene: 5. This CDR3 reads CASSSRTGPSYEQYF. The CDR3 DNA sequence: TGTGCCAGCAGCTCCCGGACAGGGCCCTCCTACGAGCAGTACTTC.

V and J are TRBV28 and TRBJ2-3, with 13 bases aligning to TRBD2. Trimming took 5 bases from V and 4 from J; bases not matched to a gene: 3. The CDR3 has 15 residues. Germline CDR1 and CDR2: MDHEN and SYDVKM. The CDR3 is CASSTGLAGADTQYF. The CDR3 nucleotides are TGTGCCAGCAGTACCGGACTAGCGGGAGCAGATACGCAGTATTTT.

The table lists this clone with a count of one. The V and J genes are TRBV5-6 and TRBJ1-5, with D hard to call. Germline CDR1 and CDR2: SGHDT and YYEEEE. The CDR3 length is 13 residues. Trimming cost V 1 base and J 9 bases, with 11 bases left between them. CDR3 DNA sequence: TGTGCCAGCAGCTTGTCAGCCTCCGGGCCCCAGCATTTT. The encoded protein is CASSLSASGPQHF.

The V call is TRBV6-5, the J call TRBJ2-7, with 11 bases that match TRBD1. CDR1 MNHEY and CDR2 SVGAGI come from the germline V gene. The CDR3 runs to 15 residues. With V trimmed by 6 bases and J by 3 bases, 7 bases remained unmatched. In DNA, the CDR3 is TGTGCCAGCAGCTCCCCGGGGACAGGGGGCTACGAGCAGTACTTC. Translation gives CASSSPGTGGYEQYF.

This rearrangement joins TRBV29-1 to TRBJ2-7; D perhaps matches TRBD1 (6 bases). Germline V gene sequence: CDR1 SQVTM, CDR2 ANQGSEA. V lost 3 bases and J 1 base, leaving 13 bases between the germline ends. This CDR3 spans 14 amino acids. Here the CDR3 reads CSVEDSRSSYEQYF. CDR3 coding DNA: TGCAGCGTTGAGGACAGTCGATCTTCCTACGAGCAGTACTTC.

The chain recombines TRBV4-1 with TRBJ2-1; 10 bases are shared with TRBD1. After removal of 3 bases from V and 7 bases from J, the junction contained 6 bases not matched to a gene. Germline CDR1 reads MGHRA; CDR2 reads YSYEKL. The CDR3 spans 15 residues. The CDR3 DNA sequence: TGCGCCAGCAGCCAGACAGGGGGCGCGGGGAATGAGCAGTTCTTC. Its translation: CASSQTGGAGNEQFF.

V and J are TRBV5-6 and TRBJ2-1, with 9 positions matching TRBD1. The germline V gene has CDR1 SGHDT and CDR2 YYEEEE. CDR3 length: 15 residues. V gave up 1 base and J gave up 10 bases; unmatched junction bases: 9. The CDR3 bases are TGTGCCAGCAGCTTGCCAGGACAGGGGCCCTTCGAGCAGTTCTTC. Its protein product is CASSLPGQGPFEQFF.

The chain employs TRBV7-8 and TRBJ2-1; no clear D gene. Germline-derived CDR1 and CDR2 are SGHVS and FQNEAQ. CDR3 length equals 15 residues. Trimming stripped 1 base from V and 4 bases from J, with 11 bases between. CDR3 sequence: CASSLDGLTYNEQFF. CDR3 nucleotide sequence: TGTGCCAGCAGCTTAGATGGGCTAACGTACAATGAGCAGTTCTTC.

In this sample, this clone turned up once. This rearrangement joins TRBV10-3 to TRBJ2-2; 9 nucleotides agree with TRBD1. J was trimmed by 2 bases and V by 0 bases; bases with no gene match: 7. The germline gives CDR1 ENHRY, CDR2 SYGVKD. CDR3 length: 18 amino acids. The CDR3: CAISESAVDRGNTGELFF. Here the CDR3 DNA reads TGTGCCATCAGTGAGTCAGCGGTGGACAGGGGTAACACCGGGGAGCTGTTTTTT.

This rearrangement joins TRBV6-5 to TRBJ2-6, with D possibly being TRBD1 (5 bases). V dropped 6 bases and J dropped 2 bases, with 11 bases sitting between them. This CDR3 is 15 amino acids long. Germline assignment: CDR1 MNHEY and CDR2 SVGAGI. The CDR3 coding sequence is TGTGCCAGCAGAAACGCAGGGACTGGGGCCAACGTCCTGACTTTC. Protein sequence: CASRNAGTGANVLTF.

The V gene is TRBV5-1, the J gene TRBJ1-1; tentatively, D is TRBD1 (6 bases). This CDR3 spans 15 amino acids. Germline-derived CDR1 and CDR2 are SGHRS and YFSETQ. V was clipped by 3 bases and J by 4 bases, with 16 bases between them. The CDR3 region is CASSYREVPSTEAFF. DNA for the CDR3: TGCGCCAGCAGCTACAGGGAGGTCCCTTCCACTGAAGCTTTCTTT.

This chain joins TRBV5-1 and TRBJ2-2, with 7 positions matching TRBD2. V gave up 4 bases and J gave up 4 bases; unmatched junction bases: 10. Germline CDR1 and CDR2: SGHRS and YFSETQ. The CDR3 length is 16 residues. CDR3 sequence: CASSPETSMGTGELFF. The DNA for the CDR3 is TGCGCCAGCAGCCCAGAGACTAGCATGGGCACCGGGGAGCTGTTTTTT.

The CDR3 region is CASKGRGTETQYF. CDR3 DNA: TGTGCCAGCAAGGGCAGGGGGACAGAGACCCAGTACTTC. The chain has TRBV2 and TRBJ2-5; 7 nucleotides line up with TRBD1. CDR1 and CDR2 (germline): SNHLY, FYNNEI. The CDR3 has 13 amino acids. Trimming removed 7 bases from V and 4 bases from J; junction bases left unmatched: 6.

The CDR3 sequence: CASSQAFASLNTGELFF. In nucleotides, the CDR3 is TGCGCCAGCAGCCAAGCTTTTGCTAGTCTGAACACCGGGGAGCTGTTTTTT. The chain employs TRBV4-3 and TRBJ2-2; D gene ambiguous. The CDR3 contains 17 residues. From germline, CDR1 is LGHNA and CDR2 YSLEER. Between the trimmed V and J ends, which lost 1 base and 1 base, there was a span of 13 bases.

The DNA for the CDR3 is TGTGCCAGCAGTCGGACAGGGGAAACCTACGAGCAGTACTTC. Its translation: CASSRTGETYEQYF. The chain carries TRBV11-2 and TRBJ2-7, with 9 bases fitting TRBD1. The length of the CDR3 is 14 residues. Per germline, CDR1 SGHAT and CDR2 FQNNGV. J gave up 2 bases and V 6 bases, and 5 bases lay outside the gene matches.

The chain has TRBV14 and TRBJ1-1; D is perhaps TRBD1 (5 bases). The length of the CDR3 is 16 residues. Germline CDR1 reads SGHDN; CDR2 reads FVKESK. Trimming removed 0 bases at V and 4 bases at J, with 15 bases between. The CDR3 here is CASSQDPGQGITEAFF. The CDR3 bases are TGTGCCAGCAGCCAAGATCCCGGTCAGGGTATCACTGAAGCTTTCTTT.

The chain uses TRBV9 and TRBJ2-1, with 8 bases identical to TRBD2. Germline V lookup: CDR1 SGDLS, CDR2 YYNGEE. CDR3 length: 15 amino acids. Germline trimming cut 1 base from V and 2 bases from J; bases unmatched to any gene: 2. In nucleotides, the CDR3 is TGTGCCAGCAGCGTAAATAGCGGGGCCTACAATGAGCAGTTCTTC. Its translation is CASSVNSGAYNEQFF.

V is TRBV28 and J is TRBJ2-7; 9 bases match TRBD1. CDR1 is MDHEN, CDR2 SYDVKM, per germline. V shed 7 bases, J shed 5 bases, and the junction held 9 bases outside the gene matches. The CDR3 sequence is 14 residues long. The CDR3 protein is CASNSPRTGDEQYF. As DNA, the CDR3 is TGTGCCAGCAACTCCCCCCGGACAGGGGACGAGCAGTACTTC.

The rearrangement links TRBV5-6 to TRBJ2-5; D not certain. CDR1 and CDR2 (germline): SGHDT, YYEEEE. The CDR3 totals 13 residues. V lost 0 bases and J 0 bases, leaving 3 bases between the germline ends. CDR3 sequence: CASSLDHQETQYF. The CDR3 region has the DNA TGTGCCAGCAGCTTGGACCACCAAGAGACCCAGTACTTC.

Worth noting for this clone: One end of the junction fails to match germline, which may point to a read error. The V and J genes are TRBV15 and TRBJ2-4; 7 positions match TRBD1. This CDR3 has 14 residues. Looked up from germline, CDR1 is LNHNV and CDR2 is YYDKDF (reference sequence). The CDR3 sequence: CATSSIDRAKDLDF. In DNA, the CDR3 is TGTGCCACCAGCAGTATCGACAGGGCTAAAGACCTCGACTTC.

The chain has TRBV28 and TRBJ1-3; D call uncertain. This CDR3 has 14 amino acids. Germline V gene sequence: CDR1 MDHEN, CDR2 SYDVKM. V was trimmed by 2 bases and J by 0 bases, leaving 5 bases between them. The CDR3 coding sequence is TGTGCCAGCAGTTTACCCCCCTCTGGAAACACCATATATTTT. As protein: CASSLPPSGNTIYF.

The rearrangement uses TRBV9 and TRBJ2-1, with a weak D call TRBD1 (6 bases). CDR1 and CDR2 (germline): SGDLS, YYNGEE. V lost 3 bases, J lost 2 bases, and 15 bases lay in between. The CDR3 has 16 amino acids. CDR3 residues: CASSAAAGAPYNEQFF. CDR3 in DNA: TGTGCCAGCAGCGCAGCCGCAGGGGCCCCCTACAATGAGCAGTTCTTC.

The chain recombines TRBV19 with TRBJ2-7, with 7 bases fitting TRBD2. The V gene end was trimmed by 5 bases and the J gene end by 0 bases; junction bases not matched to a gene: 4. CDR1 LNHDA and CDR2 SQIVND come from the germline V gene (reference sequence). The CDR3 is made up of 14 amino acids. In DNA form, the CDR3 reads TGTGCCAGTAGTGTACTAGCGAACTCCTACGAGCAGTACTTC. This encodes CASSVLANSYEQYF.